Reported below is one T cell receptor beta chain. Its antigen is undetermined. This record comes from a study of shared clonotypes between healthy human individuals. General observations from the study: Few donors restricted represented genetic and exposure-history diversity.

Using immunoSEQ multiplex PCR, the repertoire was profiled, and TCRdb retains in-frame clones only, with some absent. The table lists some 320,000 clones, roughly 84% of them singletons. This clonotype was sampled from a man aged 18 to 30 in good health. The specimen sequenced was memory CD8+ T cells sorted from blood. Subset denoted: CD45RO+ cells pooled with CCR7-negative TemRA cells.

The CDR3 sequence: CASSPRDRVEKLFF. The DNA for the CDR3 is TGCGCCAGCAGTCCCCGGGACAGGGTAGAAAAACTGTTTTTT. V and J are TRBV10-2 and TRBJ1-4; 9 bases line up with TRBD1. The ends lost 5 bases at V and 8 bases at J; junction bases unmatched: 6. This CDR3 contains 14 residues. Germline V gene data show CDR1 as WSHSY and CDR2 as SAAADI.